Listed below are T cell receptor beta chains from one sample, sequenced in a study of cytomegalovirus exposure and HLA in healthy donors. Assay used: immunoSEQ multiplex PCR; TCRdb lists only in-frame clones, some missing. The sample holds about 170,000 clones, less than 90% seen once. The specimen was PBMCs. These TCRs come from a woman aged 18 to 35 in good health and CMV-seronegative. Each CDR3 is given with its conserved first and last residue. Fields, in order: CDR3 protein, CDR3 DNA, D gene, V gene, clone size, J gene. D genes are given only for firm matches. Not every row has a clone size; where given, it reads once, few, many or a size class.

CDR3 protein: CASSPLTGNTEAFF
CDR3 DNA: TGTGCCAGCTCACCCCTGACGGGGAACACTGAAGCTTTCTTT
D gene: -
V gene: TRBV18
clone size: few
J gene: TRBJ1-1

CDR3 protein: CSVLGGRETQYF
CDR3 DNA: TGCAGCGTCCTTGGGGGCAGAGAGACCCAGTACTTC
D gene: -
V gene: TRBV29-1
clone size: once
J gene: TRBJ2-5

CDR3 protein: CASSLGGYSIEAFF
CDR3 DNA: TGCGCCAGCAGCTTGGGTGGTTACTCCATTGAAGCTTTCTTT
D gene: -
V gene: TRBV5-1
clone size: -
J gene: TRBJ1-1

CDR3 protein: CSAKFRAGDTQYF
CDR3 DNA: TGCAGCGCCAAGTTCAGGGCCGGGGATACGCAGTATTTT
D gene: -
V gene: TRBV29-1
clone size: -
J gene: TRBJ2-3

CDR3 protein: CASSAPGQTYNEQFF
CDR3 DNA: TGTGCCAGCAGCGCACCGGGACAGACCTACAATGAGCAGTTCTTC
D gene: TRBD1
V gene: TRBV9
clone size: -
J gene: TRBJ2-1

CDR3 protein: CASSRAGVIYEQYF
CDR3 DNA: TGTGCCAGTAGTCGAGCGGGGGTGATCTACGAGCAGTACTTC
D gene: TRBD2
V gene: TRBV19
clone size: -
J gene: TRBJ2-7

CDR3 protein: CASSSPYSPLHF
CDR3 DNA: TGTGCCAGCAGCTCCCCTTATTCACCCCTCCACTTT
D gene: -
V gene: TRBV5-8
clone size: -
J gene: TRBJ1-6

CDR3 protein: CASSPSRLNRQTEAFF
CDR3 DNA: TGTGCCAGCTCACCCTCCAGGCTTAACCGTCAAACTGAAGCTTTCTTT
D gene: -
V gene: TRBV18
clone size: -
J gene: TRBJ1-1

CDR3 protein: CASSFSSGATVGEQFF
CDR3 DNA: TGTGCCAGCAGCTTCTCATCTGGGGCGACGGTTGGTGAGCAGTTCTTC
D gene: -
V gene: TRBV7-2
clone size: -
J gene: TRBJ2-1

CDR3 protein: CASSSPDRGLSTDTQYF
CDR3 DNA: TGTGCCAGCAGCTCACCGGACAGGGGTCTCTCCACAGATACGCAGTATTTT
D gene: TRBD1
V gene: TRBV7-2
clone size: many
J gene: TRBJ2-3

CDR3 protein: CASSLAGLVIDEQYF
CDR3 DNA: TGTGCCAGCAGCTTAGCGGGACTAGTGATTGACGAGCAGTACTTC
D gene: TRBD2
V gene: TRBV7-2
clone size: -
J gene: TRBJ2-7

CDR3 protein: CSVEALSETQYF
CDR3 DNA: TGCAGCGTTGAAGCCCTCTCCGAGACCCAGTACTTC
D gene: -
V gene: TRBV29-1
clone size: once
J gene: TRBJ2-5

CDR3 protein: CASSPGTSPYEQYF
CDR3 DNA: TGTGCCAGCAGCCCCGGGACTAGTCCCTACGAGCAGTACTTC
D gene: TRBD2
V gene: TRBV7-3
clone size: -
J gene: TRBJ2-7

CDR3 protein: CASSSGGTETQYF
CDR3 DNA: TGTGCCAGCAGCTCAGGGGGCACAGAGACCCAGTACTTC
D gene: TRBD1
V gene: TRBV7-2
clone size: many
J gene: TRBJ2-5

CDR3 protein: CASSEEASDIRGYTF
CDR3 DNA: TGTGCCAGCAGTGAAGAGGCCTCCGACATACGTGGCTACACCTTC
D gene: -
V gene: TRBV6-1
clone size: -
J gene: TRBJ1-2

CDR3 protein: CASSPLNRDRVGYGYTF
CDR3 DNA: TGTGCCAGCAGTCCACTAAACCGGGACAGGGTTGGCTATGGCTACACCTTC
D gene: TRBD1
V gene: TRBV27
clone size: -
J gene: TRBJ1-2

CDR3 protein: CASSQDGGGPHNEQFF
CDR3 DNA: TGCGCCAGCAGCCAAGATGGGGGAGGGCCCCACAATGAGCAGTTCTTC
D gene: TRBD2
V gene: TRBV4-3
clone size: few
J gene: TRBJ2-1

CDR3 protein: CASSLGLLGLAGVSEQFF
CDR3 DNA: TGTGCCAGCAGTTTGGGTCTCCTGGGACTAGCGGGAGTAAGTGAGCAGTTCTTC
D gene: TRBD2
V gene: TRBV27
clone size: -
J gene: TRBJ2-1

CDR3 protein: CSVAPHILDSQISGLAEKQFF
CDR3 DNA: TGCAGCGTGGCCCCTCATATTTTGGACAGCCAGATTTCGGGACTAGCAGAAAAGCAGTTCTTC
D gene: TRBD2
V gene: TRBV29-1
clone size: -
J gene: TRBJ2-1

CDR3 protein: CASSEGQGIEKLFF
CDR3 DNA: TGTGCCAGCAGTGAAGGGCAGGGGATTGAAAAACTGTTTTTT
D gene: -
V gene: TRBV6-1
clone size: few
J gene: TRBJ1-4

CDR3 protein: CASSSGQGRTGELFF
CDR3 DNA: TGTGCCAGCAGCTCTGGACAGGGGAGGACCGGGGAGCTGTTTTTT
D gene: TRBD1
V gene: TRBV9
clone size: -
J gene: TRBJ2-2

CDR3 protein: CASSADREQPQHF
CDR3 DNA: TGTGCCAGTAGTGCCGACAGGGAGCAGCCCCAGCATTTT
D gene: TRBD1
V gene: TRBV19
clone size: many
J gene: TRBJ1-5

CDR3 protein: CATSRDTPTPNTEAFF
CDR3 DNA: TGTGCCACCAGCAGAGATACCCCGACTCCGAACACTGAAGCTTTCTTT
D gene: -
V gene: TRBV15
clone size: few
J gene: TRBJ1-1

CDR3 protein: CASSGLAGALGANEQFF
CDR3 DNA: TGTGCCAGTAGCGGACTAGCGGGAGCCCTAGGGGCCAATGAGCAGTTCTTC
D gene: TRBD2
V gene: TRBV19
clone size: -
J gene: TRBJ2-1